Only one count was recorded for the clone carrying this T cell receptor (beta chain). Its antigen remains unidentified. Per germline, CDR1 SGHTA and CDR2 FQGNSA. The CDR3 totals 16 residues. The germline V and J ends were trimmed by 7 bases and 3 bases, with 21 bases remaining between them. PCR was performed using 60 Vbeta and 13 Jbeta primers. Method: immunoSEQ multiplex PCR; TCRdb's copy keeps in-frame clones and lacks some. The sample carries about 190,000 clones, roughly 81% recorded once. The data originate from a study of cytomegalovirus exposure and HLA in healthy donors. Broader study findings: Immune exposure was documented only through CMV serostatus. Accounts indicate the classifier identified cytomegalovirus status with strong specificity and sensitivity.

The chain links TRBV7-2 to TRBJ2-5; perhaps TRBD2 as D (6 bases). The receptor was isolated from a woman in her 30s in good health and CMV-seropositive. Sample: PBMCs. The CDR3 DNA reads as TGTGCCAGCACCTTCTTCCAGGGCGGAGGGGAAGAGACCCAGTACTTC. Translated, it gives CASTFFQGGGEETQYF. Based on the CDR3 plus reference TRBV7-2 and TRBJ2-5, the full variable domain is GAGVSQSPSNKVTEKGKDVELRCDPISGHTALYWYRQSLGQGLEFLIYFQGNSAPDKSGLPSDRFSAERTGGSVSTLTIQRTQQEDSAVYLCASTFFQGGGEETQYFGPGTRLLVL.